This T cell receptor beta chain was documented in a study of blood T cells in healthy people across ages. Per-sample yields of isolated PBMCs were at least 6 million. Samples each yielded at least 5 micrograms of total RNA. Sample-barcoded 5' priming and a J-beta primer mix drove a second PCR of about 6 to 12 cycles. Paired-end reads containing CDR3 totaled no fewer than 2.5 million for each sample. TCRdb reprocessed the 5' RACE reads via MiXCR and lists one record per CDR3 protein. The sample shows about 570,000 distinct CDR3 sequences, about 25% of them seen only once. The CDR3 is made up of 16 amino acids. CDR1 is SGHTA, CDR2 FQGNSA, per germline. The junction had 7 bases not matched to a gene; V was cut back by 5 bases and J by 0 bases. The sample holds a few counts of this clonotype.

Sequencing input: blood. The sequence was collected from a woman between 65 and 79 years old in good health. This sequence joins TRBV7-2 and TRBJ1-3; TRBD1 matches at 7 bases. CDR3 loop: CASSPRQGTSGNTIYF. In DNA form, the CDR3 reads TGTGCCAGCAGCCCCCGACAGGGTACCTCTGGAAACACCATATATTTT.